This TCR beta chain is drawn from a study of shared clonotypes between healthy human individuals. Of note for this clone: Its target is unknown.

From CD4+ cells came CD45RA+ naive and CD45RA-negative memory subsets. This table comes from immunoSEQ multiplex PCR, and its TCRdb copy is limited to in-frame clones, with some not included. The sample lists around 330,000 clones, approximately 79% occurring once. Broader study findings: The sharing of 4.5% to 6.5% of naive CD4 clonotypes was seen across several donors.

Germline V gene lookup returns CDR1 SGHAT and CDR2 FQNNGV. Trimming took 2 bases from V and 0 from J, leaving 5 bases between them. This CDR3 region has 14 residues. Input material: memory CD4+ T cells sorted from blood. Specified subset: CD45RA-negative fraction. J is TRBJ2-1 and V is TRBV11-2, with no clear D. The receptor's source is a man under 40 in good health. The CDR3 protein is CASSLRSSYNEQFF. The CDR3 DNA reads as TGTGCCAGCAGCTTAAGGAGCTCCTACAATGAGCAGTTCTTC.